The 24 T cell receptor beta chains below come from one sample, sequenced in a study of cytomegalovirus exposure and HLA in healthy donors. The PCR ran on 60 Vbeta and 13 Jbeta primers. Generated by immunoSEQ multiplex PCR, the TCRdb table keeps only in-frame clones and is missing some. Among 80,000 to 100,000 clones, roughly 75% were seen once, and the ten largest hold 6% to 9.5%. The specimen was PBMCs. The receptors stem from a man between 25 and 39 years old in good health and CMV-seronegative.

This clone has just a few counts. The chain couples TRBV5-1 to TRBJ1-1, with unresolved D. Trimming took off 0 bases at V and 7 bases at J, with 16 bases between the two ends. Looked up from germline, CDR1 is SGHRS and CDR2 is YFSETQ. The CDR3 extends over 15 amino acids. In nucleotides, the CDR3 is TGCGCCAGCAGCTTGGAACGGATCGGGAATGGTGAAGCTTTCTTT. The encoded protein is CASSLERIGNGEAFF.

This chain connects TRBV7-8 to TRBJ2-7; D perhaps matches TRBD2 (5 bases). The CDR3 loop spans 14 amino acids. V was trimmed by 0 bases and J by 1 base, leaving 7 bases between them. From germline, CDR1 is SGHVS and CDR2 FQNEAQ. The CDR3 here is CASSLASGSYEQYF. The DNA for the CDR3 is TGTGCCAGCAGCTTAGCGTCGGGATCCTACGAGCAGTACTTC.

The chain carries TRBV7-8 and TRBJ2-7, with D tentatively TRBD1 (5 bases). V was cut by 1 base and J by 1 base, with 8 bases left in between. Germline CDR1 is SGHVS and CDR2 is FQNEAQ. This CDR3 has 14 residues. The CDR3: CASSLGGTSYEQYF. CDR3 nucleotides: TGTGCCAGCAGCTTAGGGGGCACTTCCTACGAGCAGTACTTC.

V is TRBV29-1 and J is TRBJ2-7; 9 positions agree with TRBD1. With V trimmed by 7 bases and J by 0 bases, 13 bases remained unmatched. The CDR3 is 16 residues long. Germline V gene sequence: CDR1 SQVTM, CDR2 ANQGSEA. The CDR3 DNA reads as TGCAGCGCCCTGGGGACAGGGCCCTCCTTCTCCTACGAGCAGTACTTC. It specifies CSALGTGPSFSYEQYF.

V gene TRBV4-1 combines with J gene TRBJ2-7; weak D call: TRBD1 (5 bases). V lost 2 bases and J 4 bases, leaving 18 bases between the germline ends. The CDR3 sequence is 16 residues long. Germline loops: CDR1 MGHRA, CDR2 YSYEKL. The DNA of the CDR3 is TGCGCCAGCAGCCAAAACCCCAGGGTAGATTTGTACGAGCAGTACTTC. This gives the protein CASSQNPRVDLYEQYF.

The V and J genes are TRBV29-1 and TRBJ2-6; D possibly corresponds to TRBD1 (6 bases). Trimming left V 4 bases short and J 2 bases short, with 15 bases between. The germline V gene has CDR1 SQVTM and CDR2 ANQGSEA. The CDR3 has 16 amino acids. The CDR3 DNA is TGCAGCGTTGGTGGGGGAACAGGGACTGGGGCCAACGTCCTGACTTTC. Amino acids: CSVGGGTGTGANVLTF. The whole variable domain, filled in from reference TRBV29-1 and TRBJ2-6, reads SAVISQKPSRDICQRGTSLTIQCQVDSQVTMMFWYRQQPGQSLTLIATANQGSEATYESGFVIDKFPISRPNLTFSTLTVSNMSPEDSSIYLCSVGGGTGTGANVLTFGAGSRLTVL.

The chain joins TRBV21-1 to TRBJ1-1. TRBV21-1 is reported as a pseudogene. The CDR3 runs to 16 residues. The CDR3 DNA sequence: TGTGCCAGCAGCATTATTAGGGACTGGCTGGGCACTGAAGCTTTCTTT. This sequence encodes CASSIIRDWLGTEAFF.

This rearrangement joins TRBV19 to TRBJ1-1; D not certain. Germline V gene sequence: CDR1 LNHDA, CDR2 SQIVND (reference sequence). The CDR3 runs to 15 residues. The V end was cut by 3 bases, the J end by 5 bases, with 16 bases between. The CDR3 DNA sequence: TGTGCCAGTAGTATCCCCCCTACGTTCGAGACTGAAGCTTTCTTT. It translates to CASSIPPTFETEAFF.

This clone was counted a few times. The chain has TRBV11-2 and TRBJ2-1; 10 bases map to TRBD2. After removal of 0 bases from V and 9 bases from J, the junction contained 11 bases not matched to a gene. CDR3 length: 17 amino acids. Germline CDR1 and CDR2: SGHAT and FQNNGV. The CDR3 sequence is CASSLDIKREGFSEQFF. The CDR3 bases are TGTGCCAGCAGCTTAGATATTAAGCGGGAGGGATTCAGTGAGCAGTTCTTC. The full variable domain, with the rest looked up from reference TRBV11-2 and TRBJ2-1, is EAGVAQSPRYKIIEKRQSVAFWCNPISGHATLYWYQQILGQGPKLLIQFQNNGVVDDSQLPKDRFSAERLKGVDSTLKIQPAKLEDSAVYLCASSLDIKREGFSEQFFGPGTRLTVL.

V and J are TRBV6-6 and TRBJ2-6; D is perhaps TRBD2 (5 bases). This CDR3 contains 16 residues. Germline V gives CDR1 MNHNY, CDR2 SVGAGI (reference sequence). Trimming took off 0 bases at V and 0 bases at J, with 6 bases between the two ends. CDR3 protein: CASSYSGDSGANVLTF. The CDR3 DNA follows: TGTGCCAGCAGTTACTCCGGGGACTCTGGGGCCAACGTCCTGACTTTC.

This clone showed up just a few times. The V and J genes are TRBV7-2 and TRBJ1-2, with D perhaps matching TRBD1 (5 bases). Trimming left V 2 bases short and J 2 bases short, with 15 bases between. The CDR3 has 16 amino acids. The V gene's germline CDR1 is SGHTA and CDR2 FQGNSA. CDR3 sequence: CASSLSRQTSNYGYTF. In nucleotides, the CDR3 is TGTGCCAGCAGCTTAAGTAGACAGACTTCCAACTATGGCTACACCTTC. The whole variable domain, filled in from reference TRBV7-2 and TRBJ1-2, reads GAGVSQSPSNKVTEKGKDVELRCDPISGHTALYWYRQSLGQGLEFLIYFQGNSAPDKSGLPSDRFSAERTGGSVSTLTIQRTQQEDSAVYLCASSLSRQTSNYGYTFGSGTRLTVV.

This sequence joins TRBV29-1 and TRBJ2-7, with a tentative D call TRBD1 (6 bases). The CDR3 runs 15 residues. The V gene lost 0 bases and the J gene lost 2 bases, with 14 bases spanning the gap. Germline CDR1 SQVTM, CDR2 ANQGSEA. The CDR3 DNA sequence: TGCAGCGTTGAAGATCCTGGGGGCCAGACCTACGAGCAGTACTTC. Encoded protein: CSVEDPGGQTYEQYF.

This chain links TRBV11-3 with TRBJ2-1, with D unclear. Trimming removed 5 bases from V and 4 bases from J, with 15 bases in between. The CDR3 loop spans 15 amino acids. Germline V CDR1 and CDR2: SGHNT, YENEEA. For the CDR3, the DNA is TGTGCCAGCAGCCCGAACCCAACAGAGTACAATGAGCAGTTCTTC. This gives the protein CASSPNPTEYNEQFF.

The rearrangement links TRBV29-1 to TRBJ2-3; 13 bases map to TRBD2. CDR3 length equals 12 residues. Germline values: CDR1 SQVTM, CDR2 ANQGSEA. The V and J ends lost 8 bases and 4 bases, in that order; junction bases with no gene match: 0. The CDR3 DNA reads as TGCAGCACTAGCGGGAGGGCAGATACGCAGTATTTT. It translates to CSTSGRADTQYF.

The CDR3 reads CASTLLGGGELFF. CDR3 DNA: TGTGCCAGCACCCTACTGGGAGGCGGGGAGCTGTTTTTT. V usage is TRBV6-1 and J usage is TRBJ2-2, with TRBD2 as a possible D gene (6 bases). Germline-derived CDR1 and CDR2 are MNHNS and SASEGT. The CDR3 has 13 residues. With 7 bases removed from V and 7 bases from J, the gap between germline ends came to 13 bases.

The table lists this clone with a few counts. This chain uses TRBV7-9 with TRBJ2-1; D is possibly TRBD2 (6 bases). This CDR3 has 14 amino acids. The ends were cut back, 0 bases at V and 5 bases at J, with 8 bases in the middle. Per the germline V gene, CDR1 is SEHNR and CDR2 is FQNEAQ (reference sequence). CDR3 bases: TGTGCCAGCAGCTTAGCGGGAGGAGACAATGAGCAGTTCTTC. It yields the protein CASSLAGGDNEQFF.

J is TRBJ2-1 and V is TRBV5-1; tentative D call: TRBD2 (5 bases). Trimming stripped 0 bases from V and 5 bases from J, with 6 bases between. Germline V gene lookup returns CDR1 SGHRS and CDR2 YFSETQ. The CDR3 has 13 amino acids. CDR3 sequence (DNA): TGCGCCAGCAGCTTGGTACTAGACAATGAGCAGTTCTTC. Translated, it gives CASSLVLDNEQFF.

As DNA, the CDR3 is TGTGCCAGCAGTTTGATGAGGGAATGCTTCTTC. Translating it yields CASSLMRECFF. V usage is TRBV28 and J usage is TRBJ2-1, with D perhaps matching TRBD2 (5 bases). There are 11 residues in the CDR3. Germline V lookup: CDR1 MDHEN, CDR2 SYDVKM. V lost 3 bases to trimming and J lost 16 bases, with 13 bases between them.

This chain connects TRBV14 to TRBJ1-3; D not certain. The germline V gene has CDR1 SGHDN and CDR2 FVKESK. The length of the CDR3 is 13 residues. Trimming took 2 bases from V and 3 from J, leaving 5 bases between them. CDR3 in DNA: TGTGCCAGCAGCCAAAGCAATGGAAACACCATATATTTT. Protein sequence: CASSQSNGNTIYF.

The gene calls are TRBV5-6 and TRBJ2-5, with 11 bases that match TRBD2. V dropped 4 bases and J dropped 5; count of bases not matched to a gene: 7. The CDR3 totals 15 residues. Germline loops: CDR1 SGHDT, CDR2 YYEEEE. DNA for the CDR3: TGTGCCAGCAGCATAGCGGGGGGGCCAGGGGAGACCCAGTACTTC. Translation gives CASSIAGGPGETQYF.

This clone was seen only once. V gene TRBV7-2 combines with J gene TRBJ2-3, with a weak D call TRBD2 (5 bases). The CDR3 runs to 14 residues. Germline CDR1 SGHTA, CDR2 FQGNSA. V was trimmed by 5 bases and J by 0 bases, leaving 9 bases between them. CDR3: CASSRRTSTDTQYF. The CDR3 nucleotides read TGTGCCAGCAGCCGTAGGACTAGCACAGATACGCAGTATTTT.

V and J are TRBV7-2 and TRBJ1-2; D not resolved. The V gene's germline CDR1 is SGHTA and CDR2 FQGNSA. The V end lost 2 bases, the J end lost 4 bases, and 11 bases lay between the germline ends. The CDR3 length is 14 residues. The CDR3 coding sequence is TGTGCCAGCAGCTTATACGGGGATGGCTATGGCTACACCTTC. Encoded protein: CASSLYGDGYGYTF.

The CDR3: CASSPAGGDNEQFF. The CDR3 region has the DNA TGTGCCAGCAGTCCCGCGGGGGGGGACAATGAGCAGTTCTTC. This chain joins TRBV25-1 and TRBJ2-1; 9 bases fit TRBD2. V trimming: 5 bases; J trimming: 5 bases; junction bases outside the gene matches: 4. The CDR3 sequence is 14 residues long. Germline V gene data show CDR1 as MGHDK and CDR2 as SYGVNS.

The count of this clone is one. In DNA form, the CDR3 reads TGTGCAAGCTCCGGGTCCACAGATACGCAGTATTTT. Translation: CASSGSTDTQYF. The genes are TRBV2 and TRBJ2-3; D is unclear. CDR3 length: 12 amino acids. CDR1 is SNHLY and CDR2 is FYNNEI in the germline V gene.